This is a list of T cell receptor beta chains from one sample in a study of shared clonotypes between healthy human individuals. Some clones are missing from TCRdb's copy, which holds only in-frame ones; the method was immunoSEQ multiplex PCR. The table shows some 2,000,000 clones, with about 95% occurring only once. The source material was naive CD8+ T cells sorted from blood. Every receptor here comes from a man aged 18 to 29 in good health. Each CDR3 is given with its conserved first and last residue. Fields, in order: V gene, clone size, J gene, D gene, CDR3 length, CDR3 protein, CDR3 DNA. A D gene is named only where the DNA matches it firmly. Clone sizes are given selectively: once, few, many, or a class where the clone is expanded.

v_call: TRBV27
clone_size: -
j_call: TRBJ1-2
d_call: TRBD1
cdr3_length: 14
cdr3_aa: CASTVTGGIYGYTF
cdr3_nt: TGTGCCAGCACTGTGACAGGGGGCATCTATGGCTACACCTTC

v_call: TRBV10-1
clone_size: -
j_call: TRBJ2-1
d_call: TRBD2
cdr3_length: 16
cdr3_aa: CASSEEAGGSYNEQFF
cdr3_nt: TGCGCCAGCAGTGAGGAAGCGGGGGGTTCCTACAATGAGCAGTTCTTC

v_call: TRBV10-2
clone_size: -
j_call: TRBJ2-5
d_call: -
cdr3_length: 16
cdr3_aa: CASSSTALFGQETQYF
cdr3_nt: TGCGCCAGCAGTTCAACAGCGCTCTTTGGCCAAGAGACCCAGTACTTC

v_call: TRBV5-4
clone_size: -
j_call: TRBJ2-3
d_call: TRBD1
cdr3_length: 16
cdr3_aa: CASSPDGTGRADTQYF
cdr3_nt: TGTGCCAGCAGCCCGGACGGGACAGGAAGGGCAGATACGCAGTATTTT

v_call: TRBV6-6
clone_size: -
j_call: TRBJ2-5
d_call: -
cdr3_length: 15
cdr3_aa: CASSSGSVFGETQYF
cdr3_nt: TGTGCCAGCAGTTCAGGTAGCGTCTTCGGTGAGACCCAGTACTTC

v_call: TRBV2
clone_size: once
j_call: TRBJ2-7
d_call: TRBD1
cdr3_length: 15
cdr3_aa: CASSERTGGLYEQYF
cdr3_nt: TGTGCCAGCAGTGAGAGGACAGGGGGGCTCTACGAGCAGTACTTC

v_call: TRBV5-1
clone_size: -
j_call: TRBJ2-3
d_call: TRBD1
cdr3_length: 16
cdr3_aa: CASSFQGELGPDTQYF
cdr3_nt: TGCGCCAGCAGCTTTCAGGGGGAACTGGGACCTGATACGCAGTATTTT

v_call: TRBV11-2
clone_size: -
j_call: TRBJ2-2
d_call: -
cdr3_length: 11
cdr3_aa: CASSLAGELFF
cdr3_nt: TGTGCCAGCAGCTTAGCCGGGGAGCTGTTTTTT

v_call: TRBV27
clone_size: -
j_call: TRBJ2-3
d_call: -
cdr3_length: 16
cdr3_aa: CASRGQYYNRTDTQYF
cdr3_nt: TGTGCCAGCAGAGGACAGTACTATAACCGCACAGATACGCAGTATTTT

v_call: TRBV5-6
clone_size: -
j_call: TRBJ1-6
d_call: -
cdr3_length: 16
cdr3_aa: CASSPEGGDYNSPLHF
cdr3_nt: TGTGCCAGCAGCCCCGAAGGCGGAGATTATAATTCACCCCTCCACTTT

v_call: TRBV4-1
clone_size: -
j_call: TRBJ2-7
d_call: TRBD1
cdr3_length: 15
cdr3_aa: CASSHSGTGSYEQYF
cdr3_nt: TGCGCCAGCAGCCATTCCGGGACAGGCTCCTACGAGCAGTACTTC

v_call: TRBV11-2
clone_size: -
j_call: TRBJ2-7
d_call: TRBD2
cdr3_length: 14
cdr3_aa: CASRGLAGVDEQYF
cdr3_nt: TGTGCCAGCAGGGGCCTAGCGGGAGTAGACGAGCAGTACTTC

v_call: TRBV7-9
clone_size: -
j_call: TRBJ1-1
d_call: TRBD1
cdr3_length: 13
cdr3_aa: CASSPRTGLEAFF
cdr3_nt: TGTGCCAGCAGCCCCCGGACAGGACTTGAAGCTTTCTTT

v_call: TRBV11-3
clone_size: -
j_call: TRBJ2-7
d_call: -
cdr3_length: 17
cdr3_aa: CASSLVRMTGRLREQYF
cdr3_nt: TGTGCCAGCAGCTTAGTCCGAATGACAGGGAGGTTACGCGAGCAGTACTTC

v_call: TRBV7-9
clone_size: once
j_call: TRBJ2-7
d_call: TRBD1
cdr3_length: 14
cdr3_aa: CASSPGDREYEQYF
cdr3_nt: TGTGCCAGCAGCCCGGGGGACAGGGAGTACGAGCAGTACTTC

v_call: TRBV5-6
clone_size: -
j_call: TRBJ1-4
d_call: -
cdr3_length: 14
cdr3_aa: CASRLESANEKLFF
cdr3_nt: TGTGCCAGCAGATTAGAGTCTGCTAACGAAAAACTGTTTTTT

v_call: TRBV29-1
clone_size: -
j_call: TRBJ2-7
d_call: TRBD1
cdr3_length: 13
cdr3_aa: CSVDGDRLYEQYF
cdr3_nt: TGCAGCGTTGATGGGGACAGGTTATACGAGCAGTACTTC

v_call: TRBV7-2
clone_size: once
j_call: TRBJ1-1
d_call: -
cdr3_length: 14
cdr3_aa: CASSLEVFVTEAFF
cdr3_nt: TGTGCCAGCAGCTTAGAAGTATTTGTCACTGAAGCTTTCTTT

v_call: TRBV28
clone_size: -
j_call: TRBJ2-3
d_call: TRBD2
cdr3_length: 18
cdr3_aa: CASSPQGSGGVSTDTQYF
cdr3_nt: TGTGCCAGCAGTCCCCAGGGGAGCGGGGGGGTAAGCACAGATACGCAGTATTTT

v_call: TRBV10-3
clone_size: -
j_call: TRBJ2-2
d_call: -
cdr3_length: 14
cdr3_aa: CAISADPNTGELFF
cdr3_nt: TGTGCCATCAGTGCAGACCCGAACACCGGGGAGCTGTTTTTT

v_call: TRBV10-3
clone_size: -
j_call: TRBJ2-5
d_call: -
cdr3_length: 14
cdr3_aa: CAIKRPGPTETQYF
cdr3_nt: TGTGCCATCAAGCGCCCGGGGCCCACGGAGACCCAGTACTTC

v_call: TRBV27
clone_size: -
j_call: TRBJ1-2
d_call: -
cdr3_length: 21
cdr3_aa: CASSSQDTIMDSRTRPYGYTF
cdr3_nt: TGTGCCAGCAGTTCCCAAGACACGATAATGGACTCTCGGACCCGCCCCTATGGCTACACCTTC

v_call: TRBV5-6
clone_size: -
j_call: TRBJ2-7
d_call: -
cdr3_length: 14
cdr3_aa: CASSLASSVDEQYF
cdr3_nt: TGTGCCAGCAGCTTGGCGTCCAGCGTTGACGAGCAGTACTTC